This entry describes one TCR beta chain. Per the original data handling: Reference gene primer amplification in the assay estimated nucleated cell counts. The method was immunoSEQ multiplex PCR; TCRdb's version includes in-frame clones alone and lacks a portion of them. Clone size and V and J calls were adopted from that table, with D and trimming inferred from the DNA. The sample consists of approximately 300,000 clones, roughly 86% of them appearing once. This specimen belongs to a study of blood T cell repertoires in COVID-19. Study information: Whether acute or convalescent, the COVID-19 samples came from the United States, Italy and Spain.

Germline trimming cut 3 bases from V and 8 bases from J; bases unmatched to any gene: 6. CDR3 length: 15 amino acids. Germline-derived CDR1 and CDR2 are MDHEN and SYDVKM. V usage is TRBV28 and J usage is TRBJ1-4; 10 bases align to TRBD1. The origin of this receptor is a woman in her 30s with COVID-19, enrolled during active disease. Specimen: peripheral blood. The CDR3 DNA sequence: TGTGCCAGCAGTTTTATGGGACAGGGGAACGAAAAACTGTTTTTT. This codes for CASSFMGQGNEKLFF.